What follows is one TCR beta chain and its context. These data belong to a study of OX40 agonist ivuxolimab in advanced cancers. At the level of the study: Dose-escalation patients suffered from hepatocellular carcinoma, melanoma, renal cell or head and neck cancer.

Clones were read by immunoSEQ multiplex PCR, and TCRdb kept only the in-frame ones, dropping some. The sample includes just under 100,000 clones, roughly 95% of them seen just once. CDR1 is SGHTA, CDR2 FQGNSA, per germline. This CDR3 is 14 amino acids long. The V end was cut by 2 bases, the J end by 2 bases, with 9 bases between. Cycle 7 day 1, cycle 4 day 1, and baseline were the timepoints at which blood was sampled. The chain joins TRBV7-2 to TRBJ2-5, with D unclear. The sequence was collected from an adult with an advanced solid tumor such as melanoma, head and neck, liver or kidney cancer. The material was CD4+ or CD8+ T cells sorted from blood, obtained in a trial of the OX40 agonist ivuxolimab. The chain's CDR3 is CASSLQFGQETQYF. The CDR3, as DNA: TGTGCCAGCAGCTTACAATTCGGGCAAGAGACCCAGTACTTC.